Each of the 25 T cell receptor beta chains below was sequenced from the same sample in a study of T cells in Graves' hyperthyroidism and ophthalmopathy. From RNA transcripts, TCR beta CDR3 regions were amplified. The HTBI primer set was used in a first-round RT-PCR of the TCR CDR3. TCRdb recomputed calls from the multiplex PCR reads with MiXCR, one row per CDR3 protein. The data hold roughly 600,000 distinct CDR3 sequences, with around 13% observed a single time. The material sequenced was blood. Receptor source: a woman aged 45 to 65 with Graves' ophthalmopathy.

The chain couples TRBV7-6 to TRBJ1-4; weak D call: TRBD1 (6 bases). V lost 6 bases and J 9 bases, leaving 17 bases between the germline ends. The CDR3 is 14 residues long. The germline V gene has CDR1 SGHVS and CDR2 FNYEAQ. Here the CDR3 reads CASSSPRDTQKLFF. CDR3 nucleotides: TGTGCCAGCAGTTCTCCAAGGGACACCCAAAAACTGTTTTTT.

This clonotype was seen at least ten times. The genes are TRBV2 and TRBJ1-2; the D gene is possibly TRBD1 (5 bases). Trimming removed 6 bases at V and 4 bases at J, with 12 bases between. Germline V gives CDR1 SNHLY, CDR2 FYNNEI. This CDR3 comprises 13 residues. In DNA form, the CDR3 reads TGTGCCAGCAGGGTGACAGCAAGCTATGGCTACACCTTC. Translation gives CASRVTASYGYTF.

This chain's CDR3 is CASSHRGLSGGNTIYF. The CDR3 coding sequence is TGTGCCAGCAGTCATCGGGGACTCAGCGGAGGAAACACCATATATTTT. V gene TRBV7-9 combines with J gene TRBJ1-3; TRBD1 is a possible D gene (5 bases). V was pared by 6 bases and J by 4 bases, with 19 bases between. The length of the CDR3 is 16 residues. Germline V gene lookup returns CDR1 SEHNR and CDR2 FQNEAQ (reference sequence).

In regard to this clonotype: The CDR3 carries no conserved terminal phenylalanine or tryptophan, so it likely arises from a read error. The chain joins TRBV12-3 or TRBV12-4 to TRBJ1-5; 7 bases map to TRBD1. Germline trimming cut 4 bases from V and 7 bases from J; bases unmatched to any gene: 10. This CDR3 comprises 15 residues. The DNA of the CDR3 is TGTGCCAGCAGTTCCGACAGGGCTTTTTGGCAGCCCCAGCATTTG. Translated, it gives CASSSDRAFWQPQHL.

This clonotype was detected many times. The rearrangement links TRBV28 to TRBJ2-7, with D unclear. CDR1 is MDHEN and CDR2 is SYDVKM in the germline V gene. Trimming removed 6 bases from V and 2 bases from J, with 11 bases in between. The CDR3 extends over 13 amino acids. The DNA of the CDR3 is TGTGCCAGCAGCAAACTCACTCCCTACGAGCAGTACTTC. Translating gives CASSKLTPYEQYF.

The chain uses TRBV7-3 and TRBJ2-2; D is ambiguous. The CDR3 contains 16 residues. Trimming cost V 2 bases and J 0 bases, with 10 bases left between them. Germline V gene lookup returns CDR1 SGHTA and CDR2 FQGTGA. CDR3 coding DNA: TGTGCCAGCAGCTTAGACGGTCCCGCGAACACCGGGGAGCTGTTTTTT. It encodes CASSLDGPANTGELFF.

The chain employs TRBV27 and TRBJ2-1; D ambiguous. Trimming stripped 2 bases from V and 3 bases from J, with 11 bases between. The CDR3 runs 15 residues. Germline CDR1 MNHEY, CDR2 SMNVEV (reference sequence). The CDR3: CASSLGPSLYNEQFF. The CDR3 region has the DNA TGTGCCAGCAGTTTAGGGCCCTCCCTCTACAATGAGCAGTTCTTC.

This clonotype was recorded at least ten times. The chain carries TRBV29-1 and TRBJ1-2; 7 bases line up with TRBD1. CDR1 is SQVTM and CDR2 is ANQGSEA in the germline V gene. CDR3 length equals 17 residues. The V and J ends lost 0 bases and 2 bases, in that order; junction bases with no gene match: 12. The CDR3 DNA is TGCAGCGTTGAAGAAACTACAGGGGCCCCTGGAAACTATGGCTACACCTTC. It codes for CSVEETTGAPGNYGYTF.

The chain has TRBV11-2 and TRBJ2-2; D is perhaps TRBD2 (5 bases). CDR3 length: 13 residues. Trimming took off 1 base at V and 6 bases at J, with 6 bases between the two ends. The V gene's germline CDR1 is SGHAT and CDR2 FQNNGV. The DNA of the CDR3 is TGTGCCAGCAGCTTAGGGCGGGCCGGGGAGCTGTTTTTT. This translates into CASSLGRAGELFF.

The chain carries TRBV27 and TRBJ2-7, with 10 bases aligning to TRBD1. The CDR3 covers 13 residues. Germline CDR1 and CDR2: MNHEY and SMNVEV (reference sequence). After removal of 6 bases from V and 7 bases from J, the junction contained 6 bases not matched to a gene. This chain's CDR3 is CASRDRGVGEQYF. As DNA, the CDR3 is TGTGCCAGCAGGGACAGGGGGGTCGGGGAGCAGTACTTC.

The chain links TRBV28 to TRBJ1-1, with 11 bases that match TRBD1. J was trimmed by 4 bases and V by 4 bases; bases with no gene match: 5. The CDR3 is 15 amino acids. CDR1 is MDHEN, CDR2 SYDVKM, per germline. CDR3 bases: TGTGCCAGCAGTTCGGGACAGGGGGTCGGCACTGAAGCTTTCTTT. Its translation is CASSSGQGVGTEAFF.

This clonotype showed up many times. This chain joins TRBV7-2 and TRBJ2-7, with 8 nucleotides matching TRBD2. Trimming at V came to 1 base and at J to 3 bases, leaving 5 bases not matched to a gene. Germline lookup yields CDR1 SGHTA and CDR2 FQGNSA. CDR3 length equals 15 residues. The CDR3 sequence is CASSLVGTSHYEQYF. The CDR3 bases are TGTGCCAGCAGCTTAGTAGGGACTAGTCACTACGAGCAGTACTTC.

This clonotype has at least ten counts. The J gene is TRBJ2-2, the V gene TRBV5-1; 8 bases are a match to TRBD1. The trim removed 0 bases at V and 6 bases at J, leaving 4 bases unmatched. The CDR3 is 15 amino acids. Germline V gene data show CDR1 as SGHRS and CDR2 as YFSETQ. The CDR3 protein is CASSLAGQGAGELFF. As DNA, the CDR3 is TGCGCCAGCAGCTTGGCTGGACAGGGCGCCGGGGAGCTGTTTTTT.

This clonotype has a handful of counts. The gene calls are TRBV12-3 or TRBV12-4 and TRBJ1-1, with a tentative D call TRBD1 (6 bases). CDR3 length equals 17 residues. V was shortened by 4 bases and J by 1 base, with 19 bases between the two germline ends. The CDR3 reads CASSSVRGGGWNTEAFF. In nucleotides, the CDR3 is TGTGCCAGCAGTTCAGTCAGGGGAGGTGGCTGGAACACTGAAGCTTTCTTT.

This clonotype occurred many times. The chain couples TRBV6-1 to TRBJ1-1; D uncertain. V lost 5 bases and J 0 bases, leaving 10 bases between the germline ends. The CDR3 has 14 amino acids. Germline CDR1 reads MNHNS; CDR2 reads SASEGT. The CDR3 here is CASSPRRLNTEAFF. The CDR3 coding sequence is TGTGCCAGCAGTCCGAGACGGCTGAACACTGAAGCTTTCTTT.

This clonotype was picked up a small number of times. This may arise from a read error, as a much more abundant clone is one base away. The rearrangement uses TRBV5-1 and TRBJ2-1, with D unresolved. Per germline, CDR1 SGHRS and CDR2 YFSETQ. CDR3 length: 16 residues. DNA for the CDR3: TGCACCAGCAGCTTGTCGCTCCCGAGCTCCTACAATGAGCAGTTCTTC. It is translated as CTSSLSLPSSYNEQFF.

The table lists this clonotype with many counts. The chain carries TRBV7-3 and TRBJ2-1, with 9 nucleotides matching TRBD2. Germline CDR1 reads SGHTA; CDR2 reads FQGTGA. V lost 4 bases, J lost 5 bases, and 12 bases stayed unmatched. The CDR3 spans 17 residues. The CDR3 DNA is TGTGCCAGCAGCTCCCACCGGACTAGCGACCTCGACAATGAGCAGTTCTTC. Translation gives CASSSHRTSDLDNEQFF. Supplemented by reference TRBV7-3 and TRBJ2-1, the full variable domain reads GAGVSQTPSNKVTEKGKYVELRCDPISGHTALYWYRQSLGQGPEFLIYFQGTGAADDSGLPNDRFFAVRPEGSVSTLKIQRTERGDSAVYLCASSSHRTSDLDNEQFFGPGTRLTVL.

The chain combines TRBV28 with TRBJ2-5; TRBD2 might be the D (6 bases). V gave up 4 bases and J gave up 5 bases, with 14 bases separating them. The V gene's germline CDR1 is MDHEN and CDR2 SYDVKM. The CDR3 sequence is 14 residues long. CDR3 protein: CASSSRGVHETQYF. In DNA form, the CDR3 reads TGTGCCAGCAGTTCGCGGGGCGTTCACGAGACCCAGTACTTC.

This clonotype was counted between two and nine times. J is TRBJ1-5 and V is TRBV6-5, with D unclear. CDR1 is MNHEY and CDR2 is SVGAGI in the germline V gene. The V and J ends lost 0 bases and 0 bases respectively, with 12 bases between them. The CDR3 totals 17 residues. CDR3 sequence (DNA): TGTGCCAGCAGTTACTCGTTACAAGACTATAGCAATCAGCCCCAGCATTTT. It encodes CASSYSLQDYSNQPQHF.

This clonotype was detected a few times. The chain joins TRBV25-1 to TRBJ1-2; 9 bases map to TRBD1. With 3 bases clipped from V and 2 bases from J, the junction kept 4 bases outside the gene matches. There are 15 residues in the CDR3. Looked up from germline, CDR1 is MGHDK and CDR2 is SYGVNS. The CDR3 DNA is TGTGCCAGCAGTGATCCTGGACAGGGGAACTATGGCTACACCTTC. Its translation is CASSDPGQGNYGYTF.

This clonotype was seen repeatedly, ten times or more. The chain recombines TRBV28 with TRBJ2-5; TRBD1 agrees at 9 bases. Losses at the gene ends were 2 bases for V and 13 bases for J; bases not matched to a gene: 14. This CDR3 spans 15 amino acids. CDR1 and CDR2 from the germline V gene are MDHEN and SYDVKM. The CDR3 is CASSLRTTGTGIVYF. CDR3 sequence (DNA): TGTGCCAGCAGTTTAAGGACGACCGGGACAGGGATCGTGTACTTC.

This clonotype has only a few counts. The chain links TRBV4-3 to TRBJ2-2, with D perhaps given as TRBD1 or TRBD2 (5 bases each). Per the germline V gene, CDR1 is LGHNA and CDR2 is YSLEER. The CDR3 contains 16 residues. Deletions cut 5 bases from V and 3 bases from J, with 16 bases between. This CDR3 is CASSRAVEGYTGELFF. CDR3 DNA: TGCGCCAGCAGCAGAGCGGTCGAGGGGTACACCGGGGAGCTGTTTTTT.

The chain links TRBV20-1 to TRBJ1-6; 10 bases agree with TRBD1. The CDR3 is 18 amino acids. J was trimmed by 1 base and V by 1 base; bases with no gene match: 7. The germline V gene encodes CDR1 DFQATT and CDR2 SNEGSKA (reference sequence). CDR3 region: CSARVSRQGASYNSPLHF. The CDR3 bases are TGCAGTGCTAGAGTTTCGAGACAGGGGGCGTCCTATAATTCACCCCTCCACTTT.

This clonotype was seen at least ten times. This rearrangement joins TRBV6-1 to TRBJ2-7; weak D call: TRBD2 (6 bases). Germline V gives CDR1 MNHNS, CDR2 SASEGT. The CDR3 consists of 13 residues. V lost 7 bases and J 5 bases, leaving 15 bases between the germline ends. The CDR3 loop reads CASTLGGNHEQYF. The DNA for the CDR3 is TGTGCCAGCACTCTGGGGGGAAACCACGAGCAGTACTTC.

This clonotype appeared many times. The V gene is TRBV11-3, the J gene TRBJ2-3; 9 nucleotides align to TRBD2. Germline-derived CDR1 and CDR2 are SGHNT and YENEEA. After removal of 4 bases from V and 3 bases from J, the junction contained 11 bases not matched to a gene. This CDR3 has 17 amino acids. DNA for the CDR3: TGTGCCAGCAGCTCGAAAATAACTAGCGGGCAGACAGATACGCAGTATTTT. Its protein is CASSSKITSGQTDTQYF.